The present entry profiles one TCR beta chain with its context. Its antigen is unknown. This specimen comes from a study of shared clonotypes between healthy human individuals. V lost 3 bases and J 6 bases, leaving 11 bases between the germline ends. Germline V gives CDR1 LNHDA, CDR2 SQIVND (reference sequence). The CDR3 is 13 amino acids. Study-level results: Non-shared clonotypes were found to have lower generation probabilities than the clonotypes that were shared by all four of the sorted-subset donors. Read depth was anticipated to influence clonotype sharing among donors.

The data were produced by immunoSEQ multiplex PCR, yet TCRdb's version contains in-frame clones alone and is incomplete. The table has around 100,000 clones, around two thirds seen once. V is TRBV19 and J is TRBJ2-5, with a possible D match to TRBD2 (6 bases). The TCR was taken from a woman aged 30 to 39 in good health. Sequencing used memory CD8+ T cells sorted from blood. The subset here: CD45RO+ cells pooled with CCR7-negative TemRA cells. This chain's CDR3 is CASSMWGEKTQYF. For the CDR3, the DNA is TGTGCCAGTAGTATGTGGGGGGAAAAGACCCAGTACTTC.